This TCR beta chain was recovered during a study of cytomegalovirus exposure and HLA in healthy donors (dated by TCRdb to 2017 to 2019). In terms of the full investigation: A later analysis indicated that the 130 or so validation repertoires were generated on the platform also employed for the approximately 700 repertoires of the first cohort. The aim of the study was to test whether cataloging public T cell receptors could identify signatures of past pathogen exposure. A separate validation cohort of about 110 different subjects was used in addition to the 666-subject first cohort. To predict cytomegalovirus infection status, the study brought together high-throughput TCR immunosequencing, statistical association of individual TCRs with disease status, and machine learning. What the research found in general, with its limitations: The classifier was reported to diagnose cytomegalovirus status with high specificity and sensitivity in both the original and validation cohorts. A later analysis lacked HLA typing for the validation cohort, so it scored co-occurrence in that cohort across all 120 or so repertoires. In the study, some 160 TCR beta chains were listed as associated with cytomegalovirus. Most TCR sequences were observed very rarely across donors, whereas some public TCRs were present in many individuals. In a later analysis, TCRs clustered in the first cohort were found to also tend to co-occur in the 120 or so validation repertoires, with 85% to 95% of cluster scores above 0. In vitro tests confirmed that a few of the cytomegalovirus-associated TCR beta chains recognize cytomegalovirus antigens. The authors suggested that the approach could potentially be generalized to other disease states and immunological phenotypes.

The CDR3 has 15 amino acids, counting the end cysteine and phenylalanine. Here the CDR3 DNA is all that survives: 45 bases in frame from base 1. CDR1 is given as MNHEY and CDR2 as SVGAGI, both from the germline V gene. V is pared back by 0 bases and J by 0 bases, with 8 bases lying between the germline termini. The table lists this clone with a count of one. The clone's antigen remains unknown. There are no base qualities to consult, and no much larger clone falls within one base. The library was obtained by the immunoSEQ multiplex PCR assay. Per the source publication's procedure: A statistical classification framework was built for diagnosing cytomegalovirus status from the catalog of TCR beta chain sequences. The immuneACCESS repertoire file appears here via TCRdb, limited to in-frame rearrangements. These files lack a portion of the clones; in checked studies, under half of the deficit traces to unresolved V genes, and the cause of the others is not known. The V and J calls and clone size are taken from that table; D and trimming were inferred from the DNA. Present in this sample are 65,000 or so clones, 92% of which were seen just once. The top ten clones comprise 1% to 1.5% of the sample.

The donors were included in the validation cohort of over a hundred subjects, a group kept apart from the roughly 610-subject first cohort. This TCR was recovered from a young woman in good health and CMV-seronegative. Sample: PBMCs. This chain joins TRBV6-5 to TRBJ1-1, with a weak D call of TRBD1 (6 bases match). The DNA reads as follows: TGTGCCAGCAGTTACTCGGCAGGGGTGAACACTGAAGCTTTCTTT. It specifies CASSYSAGVNTEAFF.